This paragraph reports one T cell receptor beta chain. Its antigen is unknown. The record originates from a study of T cell responses to AZD1222 COVID-19 vaccine. Per germline, CDR1 MDHEN and CDR2 SYDVKM. The CDR3 is 15 amino acids. The V end lost 3 bases, the J end lost 9 bases, and 21 bases lay between the germline ends. Sequencing used immunoSEQ multiplex PCR; TCRdb keeps in-frame clones, though not all of them. In the table there are some 130,000 clones, under 95% of which are singletons. Second-dose groups at about 4 or about 12 weeks were pooled. Study outcomes and limitations: Without day 14 samples, only post-peak T cell repertoires were studied. A rise in Spike-specific TCR breadth and depth followed two AZD1222 doses. It should be noted that donors were predominantly white British and more often female, and clonal diversity was possibly underestimated.

The chain couples TRBV28 to TRBJ2-7, with D possibly TRBD1 on 5 matching bases. The material was peripheral blood, obtained 28 days after the second AZD1222 dose. This TCR was sampled from an adult who received the AZD1222 COVID-19 vaccine. CDR3 sequence: CASSFGASISTGQYF. The CDR3 coding sequence is TGTGCCAGCAGTTTTGGGGCCTCCATCTCAACTGGGCAGTACTTC. Complete variable domain (other parts from reference TRBV28 and TRBJ2-7): DVKVTQSSRYLVKRTGEKVFLECVQDMDHENMFWYRQDPGLGLRLIYFSYDVKMKEKGDIPEGYSVSREKKERFSLILESASTNQTSMYLCASSFGASISTGQYFGPGTRLTVT.